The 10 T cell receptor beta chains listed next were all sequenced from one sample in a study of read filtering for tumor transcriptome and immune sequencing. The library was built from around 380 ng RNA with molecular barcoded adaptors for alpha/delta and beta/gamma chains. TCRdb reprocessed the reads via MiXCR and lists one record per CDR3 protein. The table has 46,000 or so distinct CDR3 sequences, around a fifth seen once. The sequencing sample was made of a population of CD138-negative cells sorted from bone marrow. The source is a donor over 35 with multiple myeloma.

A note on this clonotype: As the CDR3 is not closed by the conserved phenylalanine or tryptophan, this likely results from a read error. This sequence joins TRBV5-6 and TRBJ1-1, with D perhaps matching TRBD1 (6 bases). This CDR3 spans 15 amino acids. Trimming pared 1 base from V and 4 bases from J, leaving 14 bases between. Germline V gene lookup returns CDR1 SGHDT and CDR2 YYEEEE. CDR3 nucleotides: TGTGCCAGCAGCTTGAGGTCAGGGGTTGTCACTGAAGCTTTCTGT. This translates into CASSLRSGVVTEAFC.

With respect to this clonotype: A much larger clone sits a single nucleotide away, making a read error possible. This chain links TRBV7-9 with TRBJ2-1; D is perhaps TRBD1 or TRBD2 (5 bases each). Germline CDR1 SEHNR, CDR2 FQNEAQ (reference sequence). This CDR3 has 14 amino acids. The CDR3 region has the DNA TGTGCCAGCAGCTTGGGGGTTTCCTACGATGAGCAGTTCTTC. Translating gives CASSLGVSYDEQFF.

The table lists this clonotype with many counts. The CDR3 DNA is TGTGCCAGCAGAAGACGGATCACAGATACGCAGTATTTT. Amino acids: CASRRRITDTQYF. The gene calls are TRBV11-2 and TRBJ2-3; no firm D call. Per the germline V gene, CDR1 is SGHAT and CDR2 is FQNNGV. The CDR3 sequence is 13 residues long. Trimming cost V 6 bases and J 2 bases, with 9 bases left between them.

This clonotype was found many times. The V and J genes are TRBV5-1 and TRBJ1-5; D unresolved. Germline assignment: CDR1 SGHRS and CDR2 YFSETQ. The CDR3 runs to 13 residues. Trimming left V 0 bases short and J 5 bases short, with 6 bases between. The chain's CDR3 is CASSLAWDQPQHF. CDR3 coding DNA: TGCGCCAGCAGCTTGGCATGGGATCAGCCCCAGCATTTT.

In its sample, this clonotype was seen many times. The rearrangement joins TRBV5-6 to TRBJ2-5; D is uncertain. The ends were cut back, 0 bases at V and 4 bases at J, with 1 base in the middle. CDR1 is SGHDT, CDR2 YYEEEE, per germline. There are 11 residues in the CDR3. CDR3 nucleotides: TGTGCCAGCAGCTTGGTAGAGACCCAGTACTTC. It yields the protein CASSLVETQYF.

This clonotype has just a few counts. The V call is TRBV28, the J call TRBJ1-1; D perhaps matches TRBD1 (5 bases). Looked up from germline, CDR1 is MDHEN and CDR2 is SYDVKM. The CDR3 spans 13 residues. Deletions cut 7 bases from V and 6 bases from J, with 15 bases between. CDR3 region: CASKGRGVAEAFF. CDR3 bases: TGTGCCAGCAAGGGGAGGGGAGTGGCTGAAGCTTTCTTT.

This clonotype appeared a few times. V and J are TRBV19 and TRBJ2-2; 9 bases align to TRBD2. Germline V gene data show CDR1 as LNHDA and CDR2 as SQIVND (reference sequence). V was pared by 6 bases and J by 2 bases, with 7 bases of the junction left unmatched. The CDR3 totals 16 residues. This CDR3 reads CASRTASGTNTGELFF. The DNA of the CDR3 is TGTGCCAGTAGGACGGCTAGCGGGACAAACACCGGGGAGCTGTTTTTT.

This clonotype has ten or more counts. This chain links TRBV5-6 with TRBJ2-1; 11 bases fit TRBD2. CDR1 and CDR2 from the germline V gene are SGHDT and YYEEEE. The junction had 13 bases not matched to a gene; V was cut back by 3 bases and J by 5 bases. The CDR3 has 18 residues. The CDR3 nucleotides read TGTGCCAGCAGCTCCAAACGGGGGGGACTAGCGGCCCACAATGAGCAGTTCTTC. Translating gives CASSSKRGGLAAHNEQFF.

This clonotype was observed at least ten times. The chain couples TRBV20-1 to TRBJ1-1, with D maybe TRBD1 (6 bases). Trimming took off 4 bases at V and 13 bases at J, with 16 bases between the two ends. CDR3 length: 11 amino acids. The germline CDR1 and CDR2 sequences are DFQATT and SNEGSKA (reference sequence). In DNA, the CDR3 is TGCAGTGCTAAACAGGGTTCGAAGATTTTCTTT. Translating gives CSAKQGSKIFF.

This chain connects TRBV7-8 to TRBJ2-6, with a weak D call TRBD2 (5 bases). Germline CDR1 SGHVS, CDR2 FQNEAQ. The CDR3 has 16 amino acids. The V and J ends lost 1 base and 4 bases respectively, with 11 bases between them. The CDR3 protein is CASSLVGRGGANVLTF. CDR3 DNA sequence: TGTGCCAGCAGCTTAGTAGGGAGAGGAGGGGCCAACGTCCTGACTTTC.